Listed here are 10 T cell receptor beta chains from one sample, sequenced in a study of blood T cells in healthy people across ages. With a J-beta primer mix and a sample-barcoded 5' primer, a second PCR ran about 7 to 11 cycles. TCRdb fed the 5' RACE reads into MiXCR, producing one record per CDR3 protein. The sample holds about 930,000 distinct CDR3 sequences; about 27% are singletons and the top ten take 10%. These data are also associated with another study on T cells of mothers and their children.

Material: blood. Receptor source: a woman aged 40-49 years in good health.

This clonotype was counted at least ten times. The V call is TRBV15, the J call TRBJ2-7, with D unclear. Trimming cost V 0 bases and J 4 bases, with 13 bases left between them. CDR3 length equals 15 residues. Per the germline V gene, CDR1 is LNHNV and CDR2 is YYDKDF (reference sequence). The DNA of the CDR3 is TGTGCCACCAGCAGAGAAAATCCCGGGTCATACGAGCAGTACTTC. Protein: CATSRENPGSYEQYF.

This clonotype was counted ten times or more. The rearrangement links TRBV2 to TRBJ2-3, with 8 bases matching TRBD1. The germline V gene encodes CDR1 SNHLY and CDR2 FYNNEI. This CDR3 is 16 amino acids long. Unmatched junction bases numbered 8, after V lost 6 bases and J lost 0 bases. CDR3 bases: TGTGCCAGCAGCAGGCAGGGACAGGTCAGCACAGATACGCAGTATTTT. Amino acid sequence: CASSRQGQVSTDTQYF.

This clonotype was seen only a few times. The V gene is TRBV4-3, the J gene TRBJ2-7; a possible D gene is TRBD1 (6 bases). This CDR3 is built from 17 residues. Germline V gives CDR1 LGHNA, CDR2 YSLEER. V lost 0 bases and J 0 bases, leaving 15 bases between the germline ends. In nucleotides, the CDR3 is TGCGCCAGCAGCCAAGATCTTAGGGGACACCGCTCCTACGAGCAGTACTTC. As protein: CASSQDLRGHRSYEQYF.

V usage is TRBV10-3 and J usage is TRBJ1-5, with TRBD1 matching 8 bases. V dropped 8 bases and J dropped 2; count of bases not matched to a gene: 5. CDR3 length: 14 residues. Looked up from germline, CDR1 is ENHRY and CDR2 is SYGVKD. The CDR3 region is CAIQDRAGNQPQHF. CDR3 bases: TGTGCCATCCAGGACAGGGCGGGCAATCAGCCCCAGCATTTT.

This chain uses TRBV5-1 with TRBJ1-1; D is possibly TRBD1 (6 bases). Germline CDR1 is SGHRS and CDR2 is YFSETQ. V lost 4 bases and J 3 bases, leaving 13 bases between the germline ends. The CDR3 is made up of 14 amino acids. In nucleotides, the CDR3 is TGCGCCAGCAGCCCCCAGGGGACCCACACTGAAGCTTTCTTT. Its translation is CASSPQGTHTEAFF.

The chain carries TRBV7-8 and TRBJ1-1, with 8 bases identical to TRBD1. Trimming cost V 1 base and J 7 bases; bases outside gene matches: 2. The CDR3 runs to 13 residues. Germline CDR1 reads SGHVS; CDR2 reads FQNEAQ. In DNA form, the CDR3 reads TGTGCCAGCAGCTTAGTACAGGGGGTTGAAGCTTTCTTT. It is translated as CASSLVQGVEAFF.

This clonotype was recorded a few times. A much larger clone lies a single base off, so this may be a read error. This CDR3 reads CSASGSVAVNTEAFF. In DNA form, the CDR3 reads TGCAGTGCTAGTGGATCGGTGGCCGTGAACACTGAAGCTTTCTTT. The gene calls are TRBV20-1 and TRBJ1-1; D is unclear. The CDR3 loop spans 15 amino acids. The V gene's germline CDR1 is DFQATT and CDR2 SNEGSKA (reference sequence). Trimming stripped 3 bases from V and 0 bases from J, with 14 bases between.

This clonotype was counted a few times. A junction end diverges from the germline sequence, so it may reflect a read error. The CDR3 DNA follows: TGTGCCAACAGTTCCCTTCGACAGAAGCAGTACTTC. It translates to CANSSLRQKQYF. V is TRBV28 and J is TRBJ2-4, with a possible D match to TRBD1 (5 bases). Germline assignment: CDR1 MDHEN and CDR2 SYDVKM. The CDR3 totals 12 residues.

This clonotype was observed a few times. The chain has TRBV4-1 and TRBJ1-6; D might be TRBD1 (5 bases). Germline V CDR1 and CDR2: MGHRA, YSYEKL. CDR3 length equals 15 residues. The germline V and J ends were trimmed by 0 bases and 4 bases, with 7 bases remaining between them. The CDR3 is CASSQDGGYNSPLHF. Written as DNA, the CDR3 is TGCGCCAGCAGCCAAGATGGGGGTTATAATTCACCCCTCCACTTT.

This clonotype was detected ten times or more. This sequence joins TRBV5-1 and TRBJ2-7; D gene unclear. V lost 0 bases, J lost 3 bases, and 10 bases lay in between. The CDR3 loop spans 14 amino acids. Per germline, CDR1 SGHRS and CDR2 YFSETQ. CDR3 bases: TGCGCCAGCAGCTTGGGTGACAACAACTACGAGCAGTACTTC. Translated: CASSLGDNNYEQYF.